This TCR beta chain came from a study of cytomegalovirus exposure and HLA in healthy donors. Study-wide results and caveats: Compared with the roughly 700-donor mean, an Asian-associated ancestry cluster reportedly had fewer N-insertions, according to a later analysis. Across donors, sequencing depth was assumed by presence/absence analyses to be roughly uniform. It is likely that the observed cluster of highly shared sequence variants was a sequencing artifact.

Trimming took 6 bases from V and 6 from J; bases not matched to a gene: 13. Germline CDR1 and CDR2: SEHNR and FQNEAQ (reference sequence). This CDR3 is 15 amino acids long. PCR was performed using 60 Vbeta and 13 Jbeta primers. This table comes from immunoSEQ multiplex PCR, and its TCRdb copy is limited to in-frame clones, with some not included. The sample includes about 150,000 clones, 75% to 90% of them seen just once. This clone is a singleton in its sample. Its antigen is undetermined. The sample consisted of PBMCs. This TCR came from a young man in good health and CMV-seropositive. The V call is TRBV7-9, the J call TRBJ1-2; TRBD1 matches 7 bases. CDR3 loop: CASRTGVGTEDGYTF. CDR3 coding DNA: TGTGCCAGCAGGACAGGAGTCGGGACAGAGGATGGCTACACCTTC.